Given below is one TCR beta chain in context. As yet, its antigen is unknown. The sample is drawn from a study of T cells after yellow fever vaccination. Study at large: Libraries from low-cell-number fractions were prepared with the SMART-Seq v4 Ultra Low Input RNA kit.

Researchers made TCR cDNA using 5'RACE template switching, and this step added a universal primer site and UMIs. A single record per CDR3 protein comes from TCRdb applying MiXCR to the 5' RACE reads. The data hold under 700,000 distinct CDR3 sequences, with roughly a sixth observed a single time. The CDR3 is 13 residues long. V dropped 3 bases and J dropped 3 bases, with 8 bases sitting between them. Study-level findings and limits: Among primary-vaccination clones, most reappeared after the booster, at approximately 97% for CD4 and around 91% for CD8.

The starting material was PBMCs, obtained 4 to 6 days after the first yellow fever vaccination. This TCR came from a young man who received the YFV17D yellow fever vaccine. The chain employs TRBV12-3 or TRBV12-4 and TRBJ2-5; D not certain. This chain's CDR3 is CASSFRAEETQYF. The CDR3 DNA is TGTGCCAGCAGTTTCAGAGCCGAAGAGACCCAGTACTTC.